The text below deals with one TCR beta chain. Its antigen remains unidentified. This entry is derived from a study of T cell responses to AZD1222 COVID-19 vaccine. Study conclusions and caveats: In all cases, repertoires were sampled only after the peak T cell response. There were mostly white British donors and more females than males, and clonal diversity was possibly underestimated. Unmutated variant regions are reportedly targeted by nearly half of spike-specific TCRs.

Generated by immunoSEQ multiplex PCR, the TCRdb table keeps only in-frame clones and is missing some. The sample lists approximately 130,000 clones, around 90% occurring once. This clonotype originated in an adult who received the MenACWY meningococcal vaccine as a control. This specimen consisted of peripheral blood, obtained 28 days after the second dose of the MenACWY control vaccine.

In DNA, the CDR3 is TGTGCCAGCAGCTTTCTCGGGACCAATGAAAAACTGTTTTTT. Translating gives CASSFLGTNEKLFF. J is TRBJ1-4 and V is TRBV7-9; D might be TRBD1 (5 bases). Germline-derived CDR1 and CDR2 are SEHNR and FQNEAQ (reference sequence). Trimming removed 3 bases at V and 5 bases at J, with 10 bases between. There are 14 residues in the CDR3.